The entry below describes one T cell receptor beta chain. Per the authors' pipeline: Amplifying reference gene primers gave estimates of nucleated cell counts. Assay: immunoSEQ multiplex PCR; the TCRdb copy retains only in-frame clones and omits some. V, J and clone size reflect that table, while D and trimming were determined from the DNA. In the table there are some 150,000 clones, roughly four fifths of which are singletons. The sample is drawn from a study of blood T cell repertoires in COVID-19. Study at large: Sites across the United States, Italy and Spain contributed samples from acute and convalescent COVID-19. PBMCs, B-cell-depleted T cells, or T cells provided the cDNA or gDNA that made up the material.

V was pared by 2 bases and J by 6 bases, with 12 bases between. The CDR3 loop spans 14 amino acids. Germline assignment: CDR1 SGHTA and CDR2 FQGTGA. Sample: peripheral blood. This sequence joins TRBV7-3 and TRBJ2-3, with a tentative D call TRBD1 (6 bases). This TCR derives from a woman aged 60-75 years with acute or convalescent COVID-19. CDR3 amino acids: CASSLGNREDTQYF. The CDR3 DNA is TGTGCCAGCAGCTTAGGGAACAGGGAGGATACGCAGTATTTT. The complete variable domain, with remaining parts taken from reference TRBV7-3 and TRBJ2-3, reads GAGVSQTPSNKVTEKGKYVELRCDPISGHTALYWYRQSLGQGPEFLIYFQGTGAADDSGLPNDRFFAVRPEGSVSTLKIQRTERGDSAVYLCASSLGNREDTQYFGPGTRLTVL.